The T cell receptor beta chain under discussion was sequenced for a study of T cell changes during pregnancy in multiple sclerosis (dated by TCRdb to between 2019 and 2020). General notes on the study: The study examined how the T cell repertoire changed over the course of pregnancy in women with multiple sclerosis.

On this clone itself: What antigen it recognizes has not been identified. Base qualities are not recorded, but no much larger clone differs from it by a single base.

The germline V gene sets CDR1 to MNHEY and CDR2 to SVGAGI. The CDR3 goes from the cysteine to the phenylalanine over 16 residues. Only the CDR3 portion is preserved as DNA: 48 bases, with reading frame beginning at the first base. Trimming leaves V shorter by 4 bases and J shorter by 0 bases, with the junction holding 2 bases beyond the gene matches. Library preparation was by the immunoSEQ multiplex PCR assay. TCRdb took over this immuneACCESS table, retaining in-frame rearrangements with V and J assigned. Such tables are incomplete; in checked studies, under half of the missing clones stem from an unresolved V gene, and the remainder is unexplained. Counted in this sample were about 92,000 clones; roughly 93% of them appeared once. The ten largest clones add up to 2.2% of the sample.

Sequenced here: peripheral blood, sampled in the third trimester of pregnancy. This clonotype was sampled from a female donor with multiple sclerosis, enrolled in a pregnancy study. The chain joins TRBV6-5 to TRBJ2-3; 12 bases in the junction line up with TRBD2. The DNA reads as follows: TGTGCCAGCAGTTCGACTAGCGGGGGAAGCACAGATACGCAGTATTTT. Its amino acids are CASSSTSGGSTDTQYF.